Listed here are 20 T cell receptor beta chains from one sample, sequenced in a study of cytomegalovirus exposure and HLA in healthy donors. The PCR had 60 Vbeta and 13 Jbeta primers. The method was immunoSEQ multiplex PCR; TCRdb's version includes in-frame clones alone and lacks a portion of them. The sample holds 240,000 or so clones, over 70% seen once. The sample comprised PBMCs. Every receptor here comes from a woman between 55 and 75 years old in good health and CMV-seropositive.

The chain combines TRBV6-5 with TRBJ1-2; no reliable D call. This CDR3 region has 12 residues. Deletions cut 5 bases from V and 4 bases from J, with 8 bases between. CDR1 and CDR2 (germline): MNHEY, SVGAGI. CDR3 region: CASSTLGYGYTF. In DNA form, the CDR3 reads TGTGCCAGCAGTACCCTAGGCTATGGCTACACCTTC.

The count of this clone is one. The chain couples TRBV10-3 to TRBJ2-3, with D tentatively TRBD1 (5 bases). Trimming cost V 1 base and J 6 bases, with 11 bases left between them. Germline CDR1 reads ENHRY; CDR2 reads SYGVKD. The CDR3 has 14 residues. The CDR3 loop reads CAISEWGKGDTQYF. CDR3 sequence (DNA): TGTGCCATCAGTGAGTGGGGCAAAGGGGATACGCAGTATTTT.

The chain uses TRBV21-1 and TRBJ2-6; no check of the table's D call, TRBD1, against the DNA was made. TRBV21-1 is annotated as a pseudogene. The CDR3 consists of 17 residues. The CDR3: CASSGGTGVSGANVLTF. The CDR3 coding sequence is TGTGCCAGCAGCGGAGGGACAGGGGTCTCTGGGGCCAACGTCCTGACTTTC.

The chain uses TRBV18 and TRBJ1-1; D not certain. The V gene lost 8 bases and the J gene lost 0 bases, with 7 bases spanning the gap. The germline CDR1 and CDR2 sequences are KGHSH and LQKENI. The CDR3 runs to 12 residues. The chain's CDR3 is CASTTMNTEAFF. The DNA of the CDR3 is TGTGCCAGCACCACTATGAACACTGAAGCTTTCTTT.

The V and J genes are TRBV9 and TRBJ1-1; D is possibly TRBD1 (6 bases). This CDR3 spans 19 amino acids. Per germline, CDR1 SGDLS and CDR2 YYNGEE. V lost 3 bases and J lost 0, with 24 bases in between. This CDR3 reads CASSGLLRGSSSMNTEAFF. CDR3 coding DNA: TGTGCCAGCAGCGGGTTGCTGAGGGGGTCCTCCTCTATGAACACTGAAGCTTTCTTT. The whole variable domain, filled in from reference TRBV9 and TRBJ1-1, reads DSGVTQTPKHLITATGQRVTLRCSPRSGDLSVYWYQQSLDQGLQFLIQYYNGEERAKGNILERFSAQQFPDLHSELNLSSLELGDSALYFCASSGLLRGSSSMNTEAFFGQGTRLTVV.

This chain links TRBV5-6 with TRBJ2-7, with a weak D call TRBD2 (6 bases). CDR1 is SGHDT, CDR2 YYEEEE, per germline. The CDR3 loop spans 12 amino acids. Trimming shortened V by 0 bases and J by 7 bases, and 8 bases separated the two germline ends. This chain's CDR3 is CASSLGGGEQYF. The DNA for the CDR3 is TGTGCCAGCAGCTTGGGAGGAGGGGAGCAGTACTTC.

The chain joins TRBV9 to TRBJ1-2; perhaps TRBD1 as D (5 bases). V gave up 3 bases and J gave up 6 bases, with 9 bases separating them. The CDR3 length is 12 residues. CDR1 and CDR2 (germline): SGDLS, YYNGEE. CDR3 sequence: CASSDPGNGYTF. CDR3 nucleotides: TGTGCCAGCAGCGACCCAGGGAATGGCTACACCTTC. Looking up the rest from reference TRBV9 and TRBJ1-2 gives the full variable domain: DSGVTQTPKHLITATGQRVTLRCSPRSGDLSVYWYQQSLDQGLQFLIQYYNGEERAKGNILERFSAQQFPDLHSELNLSSLELGDSALYFCASSDPGNGYTFGSGTRLTVV.

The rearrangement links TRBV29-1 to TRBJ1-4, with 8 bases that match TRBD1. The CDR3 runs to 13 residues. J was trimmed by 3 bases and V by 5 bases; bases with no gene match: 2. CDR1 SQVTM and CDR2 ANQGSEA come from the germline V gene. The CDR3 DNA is TGCAGCGTTAACAGGGGGGCTAATGAAAAACTGTTTTTT. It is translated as CSVNRGANEKLFF.

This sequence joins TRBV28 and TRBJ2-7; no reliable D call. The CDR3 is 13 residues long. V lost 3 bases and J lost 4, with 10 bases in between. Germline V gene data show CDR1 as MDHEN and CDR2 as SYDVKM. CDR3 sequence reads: CASSFGRIYEQYF. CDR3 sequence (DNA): TGTGCCAGCAGTTTTGGCAGGATTTACGAGCAGTACTTC.

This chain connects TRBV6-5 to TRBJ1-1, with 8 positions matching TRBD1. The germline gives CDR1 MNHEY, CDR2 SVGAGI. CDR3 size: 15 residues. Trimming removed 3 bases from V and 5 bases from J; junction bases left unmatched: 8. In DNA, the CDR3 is TGTGCCAGCAGTTATGACAGGGGCGCGGGGACTGAAGCTTTCTTT. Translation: CASSYDRGAGTEAFF.

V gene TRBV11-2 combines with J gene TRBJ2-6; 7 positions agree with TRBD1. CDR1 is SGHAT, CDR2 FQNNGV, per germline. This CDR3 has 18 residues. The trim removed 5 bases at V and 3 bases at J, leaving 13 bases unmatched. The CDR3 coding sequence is TGTGCCAGCAGCCCCGCCGGGAAGGGGGCGCTTGGGGCCAACGTCCTGACTTTC. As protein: CASSPAGKGALGANVLTF.

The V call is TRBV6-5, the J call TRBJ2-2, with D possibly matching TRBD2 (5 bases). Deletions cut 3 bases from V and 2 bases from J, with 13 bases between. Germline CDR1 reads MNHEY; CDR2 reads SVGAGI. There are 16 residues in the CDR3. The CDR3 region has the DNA TGTGCCAGCAGTTATGGACTCCACTACAACACCGGGGAGCTGTTTTTT. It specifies CASSYGLHYNTGELFF.

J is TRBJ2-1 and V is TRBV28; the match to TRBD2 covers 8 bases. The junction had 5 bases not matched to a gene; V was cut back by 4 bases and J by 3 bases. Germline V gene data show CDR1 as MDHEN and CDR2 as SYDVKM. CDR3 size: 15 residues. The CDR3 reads CASSSLAGHYNEQFF. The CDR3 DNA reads TGTGCCAGCAGTTCCCTAGCGGGCCACTACAATGAGCAGTTCTTC.

The CDR3 region has the DNA TGTGCCAGTACCTCCGGGACAGGTCTCCGTTATCAGCCCCAGCATTTT. It yields the protein CASTSGTGLRYQPQHF. The chain combines TRBV19 with TRBJ1-5, with 8 nucleotides matching TRBD1. Losses at the gene ends were 7 bases for V and 5 bases for J; bases not matched to a gene: 13. The CDR3 is 16 residues long. The germline CDR1 and CDR2 sequences are LNHDA and SQIVND (reference sequence).

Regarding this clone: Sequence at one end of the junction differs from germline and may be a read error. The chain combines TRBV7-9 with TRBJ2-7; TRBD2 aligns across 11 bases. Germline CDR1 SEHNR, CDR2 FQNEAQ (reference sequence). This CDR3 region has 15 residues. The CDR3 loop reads CSSSQGLAETYEQYF. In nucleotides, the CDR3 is TGTTCCAGCAGCCAGGGACTAGCGGAAACCTACGAGCAGTACTTC. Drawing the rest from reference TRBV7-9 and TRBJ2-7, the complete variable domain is DTGVSQNPRHKITKRGQNVTFRCDPISEHNRLYWYRQTLGQGPEFLTYFQNEAQLEKSRLLSDRFSAERPKGSFSTLEIQRTEQGDSAMYLCSSSQGLAETYEQYFGPGTRLTVT.

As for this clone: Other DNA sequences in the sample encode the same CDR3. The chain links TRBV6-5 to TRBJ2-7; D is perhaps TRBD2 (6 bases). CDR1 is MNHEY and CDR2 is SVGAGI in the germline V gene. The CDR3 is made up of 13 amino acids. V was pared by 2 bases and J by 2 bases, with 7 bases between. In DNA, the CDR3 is TGTGCCAGCAGTTACCGCGGGACCTACGAGCAGTACTTC. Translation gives CASSYRGTYEQYF.

CDR3 nucleotide sequence: TGTGCCAGCAGTGAATTCAAGGAGACTGAAGCTTTCTTT. Its protein product is CASSEFKETEAFF. The chain couples TRBV6-5 to TRBJ1-1; D ambiguous. Germline CDR1 and CDR2: MNHEY and SVGAGI. This CDR3 region has 13 residues. The V gene lost 5 bases and the J gene lost 5 bases, with 12 bases spanning the gap.

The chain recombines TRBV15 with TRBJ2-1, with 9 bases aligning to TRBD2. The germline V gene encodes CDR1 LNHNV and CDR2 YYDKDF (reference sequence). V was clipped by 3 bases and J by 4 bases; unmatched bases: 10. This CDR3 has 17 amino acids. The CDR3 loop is CATSRHPGTSFYNEQFF. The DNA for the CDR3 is TGTGCCACCAGCAGGCACCCCGGGACTAGCTTTTACAATGAGCAGTTCTTC.

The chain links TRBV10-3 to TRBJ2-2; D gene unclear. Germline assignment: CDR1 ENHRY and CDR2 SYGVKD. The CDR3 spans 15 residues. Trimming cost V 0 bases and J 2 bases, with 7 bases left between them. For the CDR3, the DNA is TGTGCCATCAGTGAGTCGGGCTATAACACCGGGGAGCTGTTTTTT. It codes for CAISESGYNTGELFF.

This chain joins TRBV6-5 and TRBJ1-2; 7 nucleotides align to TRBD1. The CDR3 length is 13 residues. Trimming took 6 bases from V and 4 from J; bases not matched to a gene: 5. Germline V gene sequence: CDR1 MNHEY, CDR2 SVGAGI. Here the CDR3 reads CASSTDRSYGYTF. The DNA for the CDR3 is TGTGCCAGCAGCACGGACAGGTCCTATGGCTACACCTTC.